The present TCR beta chain was sequenced within a study of cytomegalovirus exposure and HLA in healthy donors. Study-wide findings and caveats: Rare sequences made up most TCRs, while some public TCRs were found in many donors. It was found in a later analysis that first-cohort TCR clusters tended to co-occur in the 90 to 150 validation repertoires. Reports indicated that the classifier achieved high specificity and sensitivity in diagnosing cytomegalovirus status.

Using immunoSEQ multiplex PCR, the repertoire was profiled, and TCRdb retains in-frame clones only, with some absent. The table includes roughly 130,000 clones, 80% to 90% detected once. The donors were part of the validation cohort, which consisted of some 120 subjects and was separate from the first cohort of about 670 subjects. A note on this clone: Its antigen remains unidentified.

V was clipped by 2 bases and J by 6 bases, with 20 bases between them. From germline, CDR1 is GTSNPN and CDR2 SVGIG (reference sequence). The CDR3 totals 15 residues. The specimen sequenced was PBMCs. This TCR derives from a woman between 18 and 29 years old in good health and CMV-seropositive. The V gene is TRBV30, the J gene TRBJ2-7; D possibly corresponds to TRBD2 (6 bases). CDR3 sequence: CAWSWGGGLGTEQYF. The DNA for the CDR3 is TGTGCCTGGAGTTGGGGCGGAGGGCTAGGTACCGAGCAGTACTTC.